This TCR beta chain was observed in a study of human T cells and chemical hapten exposure. Turning to the study itself: Patients additionally received therapeutic doses of diphenylcyclopropenone on the scalp once a week, and this continued throughout the approximately 23-week study. Findings of the study overall: Having alopecia, the donors may differ immunologically from healthy people. Expanded TCRs were compared with controls, and the expanded TCRs formed significantly more large CDR3 similarity clusters.

The V end lost 5 bases, the J end lost 9 bases, and 23 bases lay between the germline ends. The CDR3 covers 16 residues. Germline V gives CDR1 LNHDA, CDR2 SQIVND (reference sequence). Each cDNA molecule in the library carried unique molecular identifiers. TCRdb reanalysed the RACE reads using MiXCR and keeps one entry per CDR3 protein. This table holds 75,000 to 90,000 distinct CDR3 sequences, 12% found once. As to time point: patch test 1, 2 weeks after DPC sensitization. As for treatment: therapeutic diphenylcyclopropenone sensitization with weekly scalp DPC. Remarks on this clonotype: Its specificity is not known.

This TCR came from a woman aged 55-69 years with alopecia areata. Some clones in this sample may be carry-over from other donors' samples. The J gene is TRBJ1-5, the V gene TRBV19; maybe TRBD1 (6 bases). Material: whole blood, obtained in connection with sensitization to the hapten diphenylcyclopropenone (DPC). The CDR3 nucleotides are TGTGCCAGTAGTGCCTCCGGGACACCCTTTTTCGGGCCCCAGCATTTT. Translating gives CASSASGTPFFGPQHF.